These 31 T cell receptor beta chains came from one sample sequenced in a study of T cell responses to AZD1222 COVID-19 vaccine. TCRdb's table, derived via immunoSEQ multiplex PCR, lists solely in-frame clones and lacks some. The sample includes fewer than 250,000 clones, approximately 92% seen only once; the top ten take approximately 1.5%. The sequencing used peripheral blood, collected on day 0 of AZD1222 vaccination. These receptors all stem from an adult in good health.

The V gene is TRBV2, the J gene TRBJ2-7; D ambiguous. Germline V gene data show CDR1 as SNHLY and CDR2 as FYNNEI. This CDR3 has 14 amino acids. The V and J ends lost 7 bases and 2 bases respectively, with 15 bases between them. The CDR3 nucleotides read TGTGCCAGCACTGACATTTCGAGGCCCTACGAGCAGTACTTC. Translation: CASTDISRPYEQYF. The whole variable domain, remainder taken from reference TRBV2 and TRBJ2-7, is EPEVTQTPSHQVTQMGQEVILRCVPISNHLYFYWYRQILGQKVEFLVSFYNNEISEKSEIFDDQFSVERPDGSNFTLKIRSTKLEDSAMYFCASTDISRPYEQYFGPGTRLTVT.

The chain's CDR3 is CASSGRSLGDTGELFF. In nucleotides, the CDR3 is TGTGCCAGCAGCGGAAGGTCGTTAGGGGACACCGGGGAGCTGTTTTTT. This chain links TRBV7-8 with TRBJ2-2; D possibly corresponds to TRBD1 (5 bases). This CDR3 contains 16 residues. Germline CDR1 reads SGHVS; CDR2 reads FQNEAQ. The V end lost 5 bases, the J end lost 3 bases, and 16 bases lay between the germline ends. Full variable domain (remainder filled in from reference TRBV7-8 and TRBJ2-2): GAGVSQSPRYKVAKRGQDVALRCDPISGHVSLFWYQQALGQGPEFLTYFQNEAQLDKSGLPSDRFFAERPEGSVSTLKIQRTQQEDSAVYLCASSGRSLGDTGELFFGEGSRLTVL.

The V and J genes are TRBV3-1 (or the pseudogene TRBV3-2) and TRBJ2-1, with 8 bases lining up with TRBD1. V shed 3 bases, J shed 7 bases, and the junction held 14 bases outside the gene matches. This CDR3 is 17 amino acids long. Germline CDR1 is LGHDT and CDR2 is YNNKEL (reference sequence). The CDR3 DNA is TGTGCCAGCAGCCAGGGGTTACCGGGACAGGCCTCTAATGAGCAGTTCTTC. It yields the protein CASSQGLPGQASNEQFF.

CDR3 region: CASSQAWDREETQYF. The CDR3 DNA reads TGTGCCAGCAGCCAAGCATGGGACAGGGAAGAGACCCAGTACTTC. The J gene is TRBJ2-5, the V gene TRBV3-1 (or the pseudogene TRBV3-2), with TRBD1 identical over 9 bases. Unmatched junction bases numbered 3, after V lost 1 base and J lost 3 bases. Germline V gene sequence: CDR1 LGHDT, CDR2 YNNKEL (reference sequence). This CDR3 region has 15 residues.

This clone has only one observation. The genes are TRBV4-2 and TRBJ2-1; TRBD2 is a possible D gene (6 bases). The CDR3 contains 17 residues. V was pared by 0 bases and J by 7 bases, with 19 bases between. The germline V gene encodes CDR1 LGHNA and CDR2 YNFKEQ. The CDR3 region is CASSQDLASAFFNEQFF. CDR3 DNA sequence: TGTGCCAGCAGCCAAGATCTGGCTAGCGCCTTCTTTAATGAGCAGTTCTTC.

The V and J genes are TRBV7-9 and TRBJ1-1; the match to TRBD1 covers 7 bases. The CDR3 runs 14 residues. With 5 bases clipped from V and 1 base from J, the junction kept 4 bases outside the gene matches. CDR1 is SEHNR and CDR2 is FQNEAQ in the germline V gene (reference sequence). This CDR3 reads CASSAGQRNTEAFF. CDR3 nucleotides: TGTGCCAGCAGCGCGGGACAGAGGAACACTGAAGCTTTCTTT. Full variable domain (rest looked up from reference TRBV7-9 and TRBJ1-1): DTGVSQNPRHKITKRGQNVTFRCDPISEHNRLYWYRQTLGQGPEFLTYFQNEAQLEKSRLLSDRFSAERPKGSFSTLEIQRTEQGDSAMYLCASSAGQRNTEAFFGQGTRLTVV.

The genes are TRBV27 and TRBJ1-4; D unclear. Per the germline V gene, CDR1 is MNHEY and CDR2 is SMNVEV (reference sequence). The ends were cut back, 6 bases at V and 3 bases at J, with 14 bases in the middle. The CDR3 is made up of 15 amino acids. The CDR3 protein is CASSISQTSNEKLFF. As DNA, the CDR3 is TGTGCCAGCAGCATCAGTCAGACTTCTAATGAAAAACTGTTTTTT.

The rearrangement uses TRBV14 and TRBJ1-3; D remains unclear. V lost 0 bases, J lost 0 bases, and 6 bases lay in between. This CDR3 has 15 amino acids. Germline V gives CDR1 SGHDN, CDR2 FVKESK. CDR3 nucleotides: TGTGCCAGCAGCCAAGAAGGTATCTCTGGAAACACCATATATTTT. Amino acid sequence: CASSQEGISGNTIYF.

J is TRBJ1-2 and V is TRBV7-2; maybe TRBD1 (5 bases). Germline CDR1 SGHTA, CDR2 FQGNSA. V lost 3 bases and J 5 bases, leaving 16 bases between the germline ends. This CDR3 has 15 amino acids. CDR3 DNA: TGTGCCAGCAGCTTTCAGGGAACAGACAATTATGGCTACACCTTC. This sequence encodes CASSFQGTDNYGYTF.

The DNA of the CDR3 is TGCGCCAGCAGCCCACCCAGGGACAGCGAGGTAGCTTTCTTT. Translation: CASSPPRDSEVAFF. The chain carries TRBV5-1 and TRBJ1-1; TRBD1 matches 7 bases. The CDR3 extends over 14 amino acids. V was pared by 4 bases and J by 10 bases, with 13 bases of the junction left unmatched. From germline, CDR1 is SGHRS and CDR2 YFSETQ.

This clone has just a few counts. The chain employs TRBV18 and TRBJ2-7; TRBD1 matches at 8 bases. Germline loops: CDR1 KGHSH, CDR2 LQKENI. The CDR3 contains 16 residues. Losses at the gene ends were 0 bases for V and 4 bases for J; bases not matched to a gene: 8. CDR3: CASSPPLGQGMYEQYF. CDR3 nucleotide sequence: TGTGCCAGCTCACCACCGTTAGGACAGGGAATGTACGAGCAGTACTTC.

In DNA form, the CDR3 reads TGTGCCAGCAGTGATGGGGTGGACTTTCATGGCTACACCTTC. Protein: CASSDGVDFHGYTF. J is TRBJ1-2 and V is TRBV2; D is undetermined. The CDR3 is made up of 14 amino acids. V gave up 3 bases and J gave up 6 bases, with 14 bases separating them. The germline V gene has CDR1 SNHLY and CDR2 FYNNEI.

The chain has TRBV6-5 and TRBJ1-4; D is possibly TRBD1 (5 bases). Trimming stripped 5 bases from V and 4 bases from J, with 14 bases between. This CDR3 contains 15 residues. Germline V gene data show CDR1 as MNHEY and CDR2 as SVGAGI. CDR3 protein: CASSIRDGINEKLFF. DNA for the CDR3: TGTGCCAGCAGTATCCGGGACGGGATTAATGAAAAACTGTTTTTT.

The chain employs TRBV6-2 or TRBV6-3 and TRBJ2-7; 9 nucleotides align to TRBD1. With V trimmed by 4 bases and J by 5 bases, 9 bases remained unmatched. The CDR3 runs to 15 residues. Germline V gives CDR1 MNHEY, CDR2 SVGEGT. This chain's CDR3 is CASSSAGTGRHEQYF. The DNA of the CDR3 is TGTGCCAGCAGTTCGGCGGGGACAGGGAGGCACGAGCAGTACTTC.

The chain has TRBV25-1 and TRBJ1-1; D perhaps matches TRBD1 (5 bases). Germline V gene sequence: CDR1 MGHDK, CDR2 SYGVNS. Trimming pared 7 bases from V and 3 bases from J, leaving 21 bases between. The CDR3 consists of 16 residues. CDR3 nucleotides: TGTGCCAGCATTCCCAGGGCAGTGGGAGGGGACACTGAAGCTTTCTTT. It is translated as CASIPRAVGGDTEAFF.

This clone was detected once. V usage is TRBV19 and J usage is TRBJ1-2; TRBD1 matches at 8 bases. The CDR3 is made up of 14 amino acids. CDR1 and CDR2 from the germline V gene are LNHDA and SQIVND (reference sequence). V was pared by 6 bases and J by 12 bases, with 15 bases of the junction left unmatched. The CDR3, as DNA: TGTGCCAGTAGAGACGATGGGACAGGAGTCCGGGACACCTTC. Its protein is CASRDDGTGVRDTF.

The chain employs TRBV29-1 and TRBJ1-4; D perhaps matches TRBD1 (5 bases). This CDR3 region has 15 residues. V lost 7 bases to trimming and J lost 0 bases, with 15 bases between them. The germline V gene encodes CDR1 SQVTM and CDR2 ANQGSEA. In DNA, the CDR3 is TGCAGCGCCAGAGACAGATACTCAACTAATGAAAAACTGTTTTTT. Protein: CSARDRYSTNEKLFF.

This chain uses TRBV29-1 with TRBJ1-4; D remains unclear. There are 14 residues in the CDR3. The ends were cut back, 2 bases at V and 4 bases at J, with 11 bases in the middle. Per germline, CDR1 SQVTM and CDR2 ANQGSEA. The CDR3 nucleotides read TGCAGCGTTGAAAGCGGGGAGGGTAATGAAAAACTGTTTTTT. This codes for CSVESGEGNEKLFF.

The CDR3 DNA reads TGTGCCAGCTCACCACAAGACCACGGGGTTGAGCAGTACTTC. Translation gives CASSPQDHGVEQYF. This chain uses TRBV18 with TRBJ2-7; D perhaps matches TRBD2 (5 bases). Looked up from germline, CDR1 is KGHSH and CDR2 is LQKENI. This CDR3 is 14 amino acids long. V was shortened by 1 base and J by 7 bases, with 14 bases between the two germline ends. The entire variable domain, with the rest obtained from reference TRBV18 and TRBJ2-7, is as follows: NAGVMQNPRHLVRRRGQEARLRCSPMKGHSHVYWYRQLPEEGLKFMVYLQKENIIDESGMPKERFSAEFPKEGPSILRIQQVVRGDSAAYFCASSPQDHGVEQYFGPGTRLTVT.

This sequence joins TRBV10-1 and TRBJ1-1; TRBD1 aligns across 7 bases. The CDR3 contains 15 residues. Germline trimming cut 6 bases from V and 5 bases from J; bases unmatched to any gene: 12. The V gene's germline CDR1 is WNHNN and CDR2 SYGVQD (reference sequence). Here the CDR3 DNA reads TGCGCCAGCAGCTACTCAGGGGGAGGTAGGACTGAAGCTTTCTTT. It specifies CASSYSGGGRTEAFF.

This clone has only a few counts. The CDR3 sequence is CASSPQLGGELFF. The CDR3 DNA reads TGTGCCAGCAGCCCTCAACTGGGCGGGGAGCTGTTTTTT. The chain recombines TRBV3-1 (or the pseudogene TRBV3-2) with TRBJ2-2, with D unresolved. Germline CDR1 and CDR2: LGHDT and YNNKEL (reference sequence). With 4 bases removed from V and 7 bases from J, the gap between germline ends came to 10 bases. CDR3 size: 13 residues.

For the CDR3, the DNA is TGTGCCAGTAGTATGTTCCGCACCATATATTTT. Protein product: CASSMFRTIYF. The J gene is TRBJ1-3, the V gene TRBV19; D not certain. CDR3 length: 11 amino acids. The V and J ends lost 3 bases and 9 bases respectively, with 6 bases between them. Germline lookup yields CDR1 LNHDA and CDR2 SQIVND (reference sequence). The full variable domain, rest sourced from reference TRBV19 and TRBJ1-3, is DGGITQSPKYLFRKEGQNVTLSCEQNLNHDAMYWYRQDPGQGLRLIYYSQIVNDFQKGDIAEGYSVSREKKESFPLTVTSAQKNPTAFYLCASSMFRTIYFGEGSWLTVV.

CDR3 bases: TGTGCCAGCTCACCCCCCACGACAGGCTTGAATAATTCACCCCTCCACTTT. Translation gives CASSPPTTGLNNSPLHF. The genes are TRBV18 and TRBJ1-6; D is perhaps TRBD1 (6 bases). Germline V gives CDR1 KGHSH, CDR2 LQKENI. The CDR3 spans 17 residues. V was cut by 3 bases and J by 5 bases, with 17 bases left in between.

Comments on this clone: Other DNA sequences in the sample encode the same CDR3. This chain joins TRBV6-4 and TRBJ1-2; D remains unclear. Germline V CDR1 and CDR2: MRHNA, SNTAGT. With 5 bases removed from V and 2 bases from J, the gap between germline ends came to 9 bases. The CDR3 is 13 residues long. In nucleotides, the CDR3 is TGTGCCAGCAGTCCGGGTACGAACTATGGCTACACCTTC. It codes for CASSPGTNYGYTF.

The CDR3 region has the DNA TGTGCCAGCAGTCAACGAAGCCCGGGACCTGGACGCAATCAGCCCCAGCATTTT. It is translated as CASSQRSPGPGRNQPQHF. The J gene is TRBJ1-5, the V gene TRBV6-6; weak D call: TRBD1 (5 bases). There are 18 residues in the CDR3. V was cut by 5 bases and J by 2 bases, with 22 bases left in between. Germline values: CDR1 MNHNY, CDR2 SVGAGI (reference sequence).

Only one count was recorded for this clone. CDR3: CASRSHLGQGHNEQFF. CDR3 bases: TGTGCCAGCAGGAGCCATCTCGGGCAGGGGCACAATGAGCAGTTCTTC. V is TRBV11-2 and J is TRBJ2-1; D perhaps matches TRBD1 (6 bases). V dropped 6 bases and J dropped 5 bases, with 20 bases sitting between them. Germline V lookup: CDR1 SGHAT, CDR2 FQNNGV. The CDR3 length is 16 residues.

V is TRBV12-3 or TRBV12-4 and J is TRBJ1-2, with D perhaps matching TRBD1 (6 bases). The CDR3 loop spans 13 amino acids. V was shortened by 1 base and J by 3 bases, with 6 bases between the two germline ends. CDR3 sequence (DNA): TGTGCCAGCAGTTTAGGGACAGACTATGGCTACACCTTC. Residues: CASSLGTDYGYTF.

The chain is built from TRBV6-6 and TRBJ2-1; D remains unclear. The germline V and J ends were trimmed by 2 bases and 9 bases, with 11 bases remaining between them. The CDR3 runs 13 residues. Germline V gene sequence: CDR1 MNHNY, CDR2 SVGAGI (reference sequence). The CDR3 loop is CASSYPLGTEQFF. Written as DNA, the CDR3 is TGTGCCAGCAGTTACCCCCTGGGCACTGAGCAGTTCTTC.

This chain links TRBV6-1 with TRBJ2-7; TRBD1 matches at 7 bases. CDR1 and CDR2 (germline): MNHNS, SASEGT. After removal of 2 bases from V and 0 bases from J, the junction contained 7 bases not matched to a gene. The CDR3 is made up of 16 amino acids. CDR3 residues: CASSESLGQASYEQYF. The CDR3 DNA sequence: TGTGCCAGCAGTGAAAGCCTCGGACAGGCCTCCTACGAGCAGTACTTC.

The rearrangement joins TRBV30 to TRBJ1-5; D call uncertain. Looked up from germline, CDR1 is GTSNPN and CDR2 is SVGIG (reference sequence). Trimming cost V 0 bases and J 0 bases, with 6 bases left between them. This CDR3 region has 14 residues. The CDR3 DNA reads as TGTGCCTGGAGTGTGGTAAATAGCAATCAGCCCCAGCATTTT. Its protein product is CAWSVVNSNQPQHF. The full variable domain, its missing parts supplied by reference TRBV30 and TRBJ1-5, is SQTIHQWPATLVQPVGSPLSLECTVEGTSNPNLYWYRQAAGRGLQLLFYSVGIGQISSEVPQNLSASRPQDRQFILSSKKLLLSDSGFYLCAWSVVNSNQPQHFGDGTRLSIL.

This clone occurred once. This sequence joins TRBV5-1 and TRBJ2-7; 7 nucleotides agree with TRBD2. V gave up 4 bases and J gave up 5 bases; unmatched junction bases: 6. Germline V lookup: CDR1 SGHRS, CDR2 YFSETQ. CDR3 size: 13 residues. In DNA, the CDR3 is TGCGCCAGCAGCGGACTAGTTCTCGACGAGCAGTACTTC. Protein product: CASSGLVLDEQYF.